This T cell receptor beta chain was sequenced for a study of T cell responses to AZD1222 COVID-19 vaccine. Study-level results: Nearly half of spike-specific TCRs reportedly target unmutated variant regions. Vaccine-associated CD4 TCRs ranged over spike, dominating at 160-218 and 743-854. Donor demographics were predominantly white British with a female majority; clonal diversity may be underestimated. Spike-specific TCR breadth and depth went up after people got two AZD1222 doses.

About this clone: The antigen remains unidentified.

TCRdb keeps only in-frame clones here, not all; method: immunoSEQ multiplex PCR. The table has some 97,000 clones, approximately 87% seen once; the top ten hold 4% to 4.5%. Germline CDR1 reads MNHEY; CDR2 reads SVGAGI. V dropped 6 bases and J dropped 2; count of bases not matched to a gene: 9. The CDR3 sequence is 15 residues long. The starting material was peripheral blood, obtained on day 0 of MenACWY control vaccination. This chain joins TRBV6-5 and TRBJ2-5, with TRBD1 matching 7 bases. The receptor was isolated from an adult in good health. This chain's CDR3 is CASRVGTDLQETQYF. CDR3 sequence (DNA): TGTGCCAGCAGGGTAGGGACAGACCTTCAAGAGACCCAGTACTTC.